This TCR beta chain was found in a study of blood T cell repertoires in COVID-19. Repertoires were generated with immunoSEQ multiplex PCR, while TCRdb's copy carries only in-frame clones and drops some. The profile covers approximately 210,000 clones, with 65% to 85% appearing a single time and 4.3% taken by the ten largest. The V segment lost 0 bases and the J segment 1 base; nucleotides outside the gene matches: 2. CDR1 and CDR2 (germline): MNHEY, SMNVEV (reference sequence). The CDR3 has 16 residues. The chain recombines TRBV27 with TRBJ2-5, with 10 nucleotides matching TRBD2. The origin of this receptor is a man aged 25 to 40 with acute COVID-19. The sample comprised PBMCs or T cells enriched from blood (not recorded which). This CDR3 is CASSLSRLAGQETQYF. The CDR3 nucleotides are TGTGCCAGCAGTTTATCCCGACTAGCGGGCCAAGAGACCCAGTACTTC.